These T cell receptor beta chains were read from a single sample in a study of blood T cell repertoires in COVID-19. Clones were sequenced by immunoSEQ multiplex PCR, and TCRdb holds only the in-frame ones, with some missing. Of 150,000 to 200,000 clones listed, around 92% are singletons. The sequenced material came from peripheral blood. All receptors come from a man aged 25-45 years with COVID-19, enrolled during active disease. Each CDR3 is given with its conserved first and last residue. The D gene is left open where the match is weak. Clone size is stated in some rows and not others, as once, few, many or a class when expanded.

d_gene	j_gene	v_gene	abundance	CDR3nt	CDR3aa
NA	TRBJ2-7	TRBV19	NA	TGTGCCAGTAGTCTTTACACAAGCTCCTACGAGCAGTACTTC	CASSLYTSSYEQYF
NA	TRBJ1-2	TRBV7-9	NA	TGTGCCAGCAGCTCCCCCGGGGTTTTTGGCTACACCTTC	CASSSPGVFGYTF
TRBD2	TRBJ2-1	TRBV5-4	NA	TGTGCCAGCAGCTTAGCGGGGGGGATGATATACAATGAGCAGTTCTTC	CASSLAGGMIYNEQFF
NA	TRBJ2-3	TRBV28	NA	TGTGCCAGGGGAGAGGGGGATAGCACAGATACGCAGTATTTT	CARGEGDSTDTQYF
TRBD1	TRBJ1-5	TRBV6-6	NA	TGTGCCAGCAGTTACGGACAGGCGGATCAGCCCCAGCATTTT	CASSYGQADQPQHF
NA	TRBJ1-3	TRBV19	once	TGTGCCAGTAGTAGACTTTTCTCTGGAAACACCATATATTTT	CASSRLFSGNTIYF
TRBD1	TRBJ1-6	TRBV5-4	NA	TGTGCCAGCAGGGGACAGACCAATTCACCCCTCCACTTT	CASRGQTNSPLHF
TRBD1	TRBJ2-7	TRBV12-5	NA	TGTGCTAGTGGTCCCGGGACAGGGGGCTCCTACGAGCAGTACTTC	CASGPGTGGSYEQYF
TRBD1	TRBJ1-6	TRBV18	NA	TGTGCCAGCTCAACGGACAGGGGCGGTTCACCCCTCCACTTT	CASSTDRGGSPLHF
NA	TRBJ1-1	TRBV28	NA	TGTGCCAGCAGCCGCACTGAGGTGAACACTGAAGCTTTCTTT	CASSRTEVNTEAFF
NA	TRBJ2-1	TRBV3-1/TRBV3-2	NA	TGTGCCAGCAGCCAAGTTTCAGGGTTCGGAGCAAATGAGCAGTTCTTC	CASSQVSGFGANEQFF
TRBD1	TRBJ2-7	TRBV30	NA	TGTGCCTGGAGCGCGGGACAGGGGGTTTACGAGCAGTACTTC	CAWSAGQGVYEQYF
NA	TRBJ2-7	TRBV21-1	NA	TGTGCCAGCTGTACAGGGGGCAGCTCCTACGAGCAGTACTTC	CASCTGGSSYEQYF
TRBD1	TRBJ1-5	TRBV7-2	NA	TGTGCCAGCAGCTTGGCCGGGACAGTCACACAGCCCCAGCATTTT	CASSLAGTVTQPQHF
NA	TRBJ1-5	TRBV12-3/TRBV12-4	NA	TGTGCCAGCAGTTCTCAGGGCCAGCCCCAGCATTTT	CASSSQGQPQHF
TRBD1	TRBJ2-2	TRBV12-5	NA	TGTGCTAGTGTCATCGGGACAGGGACTCGCCCGGGGAAGACCGGGGAGCTGTTTTTT	CASVIGTGTRPGKTGELFF
NA	TRBJ1-1	TRBV19	NA	TGTGCCAGTAGTATTGACAGTGGGGTTCGGAACACTGAAGCTTTCTTT	CASSIDSGVRNTEAFF
NA	TRBJ1-2	TRBV18	NA	TGTGCCAGCTCCCCTGAGTCCTATGGCTACACCTTC	CASSPESYGYTF
NA	TRBJ1-4	TRBV5-6	NA	TGTGCCAGCAGCGGGGGGACTGGCACCAATGAAAAACTGTTTTTT	CASSGGTGTNEKLFF
TRBD1	TRBJ2-7	TRBV2	NA	TGTGCCAGCACTTCGACAGGGACCTTACTCTACGAGCAGTACTTC	CASTSTGTLLYEQYF
TRBD1	TRBJ2-7	TRBV5-4	once	TGTGCCAGCAGCTTTCGAACAGGGGGCAGTTACGAGCAGTACTTC	CASSFRTGGSYEQYF
NA	TRBJ2-3	TRBV10-3	NA	TGTGCCATCAGCCAACAACAGGCTACCACAGATACGCAGTATTTT	CAISQQQATTDTQYF
NA	TRBJ2-1	TRBV4-2	NA	TGTGCCAGCAGCCAAGATTCGATCGGGTTTGGGTCCTATGAGCAGTTCTTC	CASSQDSIGFGSYEQFF
NA	TRBJ2-6	TRBV18	NA	TGTGCCAGCTCACCACGGAGGGATCCTGGGGCCAACGTCCTGACTTTC	CASSPRRDPGANVLTF
TRBD2	TRBJ2-3	TRBV19	once	TGTGCCAGTAGTCGGACTAGCGGGGGCACAGATACGCAGTATTTT	CASSRTSGGTDTQYF
TRBD1	TRBJ1-2	TRBV28	NA	TGTGCCAGCAGTGCCGGGGACAGAGTGTATGGCTACACCTTC	CASSAGDRVYGYTF
TRBD1	TRBJ2-5	TRBV18	NA	TGTGCCAGCTCATCGAGGACAGGGGGCATCGAGACCCAGTACTTC	CASSSRTGGIETQYF
TRBD1	TRBJ2-7	TRBV6-6	NA	TGTGCCAGCAGTTCCGCGACAGGGAGTCACGAGCAGTACTTC	CASSSATGSHEQYF
TRBD2	TRBJ2-5	TRBV2	NA	TGTGCCAGCAGTGAAGGGAGCGGGGGGGCCAGGGAGACCCAGTACTTC	CASSEGSGGARETQYF
NA	TRBJ1-2	TRBV27	NA	TGTGCCAGCAGTTTTTTACCGGGGTATGGTGACGGCTACACCTTC	CASSFLPGYGDGYTF
NA	TRBJ1-6	TRBV6-6	NA	TGTGCCAGCAGGGACCTGGTCGCCAGGGAAAATTCACCCCTCCACTTT	CASRDLVARENSPLHF
TRBD2	TRBJ2-3	TRBV7-2	NA	TGTGCCAGCAGCCTCTCTCAGCGGGAGGGCAGGACAGATACGCAGTATTTT	CASSLSQREGRTDTQYF
TRBD2	TRBJ2-2	TRBV19	NA	TGTGCCACGGCTCGGGGTGGACTAGCGGGAGGAATGGACGGGGAGCTGTTTTTT	CATARGGLAGGMDGELFF
NA	TRBJ1-2	TRBV19	NA	TGTGCCAGTAGTCCTCGCTTCTGGCAGGGCTATGGCTACACCTTC	CASSPRFWQGYGYTF
NA	TRBJ1-1	TRBV4-1	NA	TGCGCCAGCAGCCAAGACCCAGGGGCTCGGAACACTGAAGCTTTCTTT	CASSQDPGARNTEAFF
TRBD2	TRBJ2-7	TRBV5-4	NA	TGTGCCAGCAGCTTGGGGACTAGCGCCTTCTCCTACGAGCAGTACTTC	CASSLGTSAFSYEQYF
TRBD2	TRBJ2-7	TRBV11-3	NA	TGTGCCAGCAGCTTCTCGGGGACTAGTGGCGAGCAGTACTTC	CASSFSGTSGEQYF
NA	TRBJ1-2	TRBV7-9	NA	TGTGCCAGCAGCCCCGACCCCGGGTATGGCTACACCTTC	CASSPDPGYGYTF
NA	TRBJ1-5	TRBV6-2/TRBV6-3	once	TGTGCCAGCAGTCCCGGGACTCGCAATCAGCCCCAGCATTTT	CASSPGTRNQPQHF
NA	TRBJ2-7	TRBV5-1	NA	TGCGCCAGCAGCTTGGGGGCCTCCTACGAGCAGTACTTC	CASSLGASYEQYF
TRBD1	TRBJ1-3	TRBV9	NA	TGTGCCAGCAGCGTACCCGGGACAGGGGTCGGAAACACCATATATTTT	CASSVPGTGVGNTIYF
TRBD2	TRBJ2-1	TRBV7-2	NA	TGTGCCAGCAGGCCAGCGGGGCTCTCCTACAATGAGCAGTTCTTC	CASRPAGLSYNEQFF
NA	TRBJ2-2	TRBV15	NA	TGTGCCACCAAGGAGGGCCCGAACACCGGGGAGCTGTTTTTT	CATKEGPNTGELFF
NA	TRBJ2-3	TRBV2	NA	TGTGCCAGCACCCGCGGGGATACGCAGTATTTT	CASTRGDTQYF
NA	TRBJ2-7	TRBV14	NA	TGTGCCAGCAGCCACGCCGGGTCTCCCCGGCGGGAGCAGTACTTC	CASSHAGSPRREQYF
NA	TRBJ1-4	TRBV11-1	NA	TGTGCCAGCAGCTTGACGGAGCCTAATGAAAAACTGTTTTTT	CASSLTEPNEKLFF
NA	TRBJ2-3	TRBV7-9	NA	TGTGCCAGCAGCTTAGCCATGGCAGGGGGCACAGATACGCAGTATTTT	CASSLAMAGGTDTQYF
TRBD2	TRBJ2-2	TRBV28	NA	TGTGCCAGCAGTTCTCGTTCGACTAGCGGGACGCGGGAAGGAGGGACCGGGGAGCTGTTTTTT	CASSSRSTSGTREGGTGELFF
NA	TRBJ2-2	TRBV10-3	NA	TGTGCCATCCGGGGGGCGAGGGGCCCCACCGGGGAGCTGTTTTTT	CAIRGARGPTGELFF
NA	TRBJ1-2	TRBV28	NA	TGTGCCAGCAGTTTAAGTCCGGGAGGCTACACCTTC	CASSLSPGGYTF